This T cell receptor (beta chain) emerged from a study of T cell changes during pregnancy in multiple sclerosis. Method: immunoSEQ multiplex PCR; TCRdb's copy keeps in-frame clones and lacks some. The sample lists 35,000 to 40,000 clones, about nine tenths occurring once. Per germline, CDR1 SGHTA and CDR2 FQGNSA. This CDR3 has 13 residues. Trimming took 7 bases from V and 6 from J; bases not matched to a gene: 7. This TCR came from a female donor with multiple sclerosis, enrolled in a pregnancy study. J is TRBJ2-3 and V is TRBV7-2; 7 positions agree with TRBD2. The sample consisted of CD8+ T cells from peripheral blood mononuclear cells, taken in the second trimester of pregnancy. DNA of the CDR3: TGTGCCAGCAACCCCCGGGAGGAGGATACGCAGTATTTT. Amino acids: CASNPREEDTQYF. Looking up the rest from reference TRBV7-2 and TRBJ2-3 gives the full variable domain: GAGVSQSPSNKVTEKGKDVELRCDPISGHTALYWYRQSLGQGLEFLIYFQGNSAPDKSGLPSDRFSAERTGGSVSTLTIQRTQQEDSAVYLCASNPREEDTQYFGPGTRLTVL.